A selection of T cell receptor beta chains follows, all from one sample in a study of shared clonotypes between healthy human individuals. Using immunoSEQ multiplex PCR, the repertoire was profiled, and TCRdb retains in-frame clones only, with some absent. The table shows around 330,000 clones, with around 74% occurring only once. Sequences were obtained from memory CD4+ T cells sorted from blood. All receptors derive from a man aged 30-40 years in good health. Both conserved end residues are part of each CDR3. A D gene is named only where the DNA matches it firmly. Size tells how often a clone was seen (once, few, many) or the class of an expanded clone, and some rows leave it out.

abundance,v_gene,d_gene,j_gene,CDR3nt,CDR3aa
few,TRBV7-2,-,TRBJ2-7,TGTGCCAGCAGCTTAGGGGCAGCAAAACCCTACGAGCAGTACTTC,CASSLGAAKPYEQYF
-,TRBV2,-,TRBJ1-2,TGTGCCAGCAGTGATTCCCGGGGATACTACACCTTC,CASSDSRGYYTF
few,TRBV7-2,TRBD2,TRBJ2-5,TGTGCCAGCAGCTTAGCAGGACTAGCGAAAGAGACCCAGTACTTC,CASSLAGLAKETQYF
-,TRBV7-9,-,TRBJ2-7,TGTGCCAGCAGCTTTTCCGAGAAACCCTACGAGCAGTACTTC,CASSFSEKPYEQYF
-,TRBV2,-,TRBJ2-3,TGTGCCAGCAGTGAATCGCGGGTAGCTAGCACAGATACGCAGTATTTT,CASSESRVASTDTQYF
once,TRBV2,-,TRBJ1-5,TGTGCCAGCAGAGCGGGACTGAATCAGCCCCAGCATTTT,CASRAGLNQPQHF
-,TRBV5-6,-,TRBJ2-1,TGTGCCAGCAGCTTGTCGGTAGGTGAGCAGTTCTTC,CASSLSVGEQFF
-,TRBV7-9,TRBD2,TRBJ2-1,TGTGCCAGCAGACCTTCTCGGACTAGCGGGGTCGGTGAGCAGTTCTTC,CASRPSRTSGVGEQFF
-,TRBV11-2,-,TRBJ2-1,TGTGCCAGCAGCTTAGTGACCCGATTGTTGTTCTTC,CASSLVTRLLFF
-,TRBV27,-,TRBJ1-4,TGTGCCAGCAGCCGCAGACAGTCGGGGGCTGAAAAACTGTTTTTT,CASSRRQSGAEKLFF
-,TRBV25-1,-,TRBJ2-7,TGTGCCAGCAGTGATCCAGGGCGGCAGTACTTC,CASSDPGRQYF
-,TRBV19,-,TRBJ2-1,TGTGCCAGTAGTATCGCCGGGAGTAGCTCCTACAATGAGCAGTTCTTC,CASSIAGSSSYNEQFF
few,TRBV11-2,-,TRBJ1-2,TGTGCCAGCAGGGTTAGACTGGGTATCCTCAACTATGGCTACACCTTC,CASRVRLGILNYGYTF
-,TRBV5-4,-,TRBJ1-1,TGTGCCAGCAGGATCCGGGGAGACGCTGAAGCTTTCTTT,CASRIRGDAEAFF
-,TRBV15,TRBD2,TRBJ2-5,TGTGCCACCAGCGCCGGGGCTAGCGGGGCGAGGGAGACCCAGTACTTC,CATSAGASGARETQYF
-,TRBV28,-,TRBJ1-1,TGTGCCAGCAGGCAGGGTACTATCGCTGAAGCTTTCTTT,CASRQGTIAEAFF
once,TRBV6-5,-,TRBJ1-1,TGTGCCAGCAGTGTCAGGGGCGGGAAAGCTTTCTTT,CASSVRGGKAFF
-,TRBV27,-,TRBJ2-3,TGTGCCAGCAGTTTTTCGAGGATAGATACGCAGTATTTT,CASSFSRIDTQYF
few,TRBV7-8,TRBD1,TRBJ2-5,TGTGCCAGCAGCTTTCGTCAGGGGGAAGTTGTTGAGACCCAGTACTTC,CASSFRQGEVVETQYF
once,TRBV7-8,TRBD1,TRBJ2-7,TGTGCCAGCAGCTTAGTAGGAGAGACAGGGGCAGACGAGCAGTACTTC,CASSLVGETGADEQYF
-,TRBV5-1,TRBD2,TRBJ2-5,TGCGCCAGCAGCTTGGATCCAGCGGGAGGTACTCAAGAGACCCAGTACTTC,CASSLDPAGGTQETQYF
few,TRBV19,TRBD1,TRBJ1-1,TGTGCCAGTAGTAATTCAGGGGGCGTTAACACTGAAGCTTTCTTT,CASSNSGGVNTEAFF
-,TRBV19,TRBD1,TRBJ2-7,TGTGCCAGTAGCCAACAGGGGATCTCCCACGAGCAGTACTTC,CASSQQGISHEQYF
-,TRBV20-1,-,TRBJ2-1,TGCAGTGCTAGTCATCTATGGGAGCAGTTCTTC,CSASHLWEQFF
-,TRBV7-6,-,TRBJ1-1,TGTGCCAGCAGCTCGGGCCCATGGGACGAAGCTTTCTTT,CASSSGPWDEAFF
once,TRBV7-2,TRBD1,TRBJ2-1,TGTGCCAGCAGCTTAATAGGGGGCGCGGAGCAGTTCTTC,CASSLIGGAEQFF
few,TRBV25-1,TRBD1,TRBJ2-3,TGTGCCAGCAGTGAGAACAGGGGGCAAGGGTCTGGCACAGATACGCAGTATTTT,CASSENRGQGSGTDTQYF
-,TRBV28,TRBD1,TRBJ1-2,TGTGCCAGCAGTGTTCCCGGGACAGGGCCTCTTTACGGAGGCTACACCTTC,CASSVPGTGPLYGGYTF
-,TRBV7-9,-,TRBJ2-2,TGTGCCAGCACCCCTAGCGCCTCGAACACCGGGGAGCTGTTTTTT,CASTPSASNTGELFF
-,TRBV10-1,TRBD1,TRBJ1-1,TGCGCCAGCAGTGGGGGGACAGAGAACACTGAAGCTTTCTTT,CASSGGTENTEAFF
-,TRBV11-3,-,TRBJ2-4,TGTGCCCGACCCCCTAGCCGGGCCAAAAACATTCAGTACTTC,CARPPSRAKNIQYF
once,TRBV27,-,TRBJ2-5,TGTGCCAGCAGTTTAGTGGGAGGCATTCAAGAGACCCAGTACTTC,CASSLVGGIQETQYF
-,TRBV5-1,-,TRBJ2-1,TGCGCCAGCAGCCGGAACGGCGCTCTTGGCGCGGACAATGAGCAGTTCTTC,CASSRNGALGADNEQFF
-,TRBV5-1,-,TRBJ1-1,TGCGCCAGCAGCTTGGGGCAAACTGAAGCTTTCTTT,CASSLGQTEAFF
-,TRBV11-2,-,TRBJ2-2,TGTGCCAGCAGAAACTACAGGGCCCGCGCCGGGGAGCTGTTTTTT,CASRNYRARAGELFF
-,TRBV7-9,TRBD2,TRBJ2-1,TGTGCCAGCAGCTTAGCGCTAGCGGGAGAGGGTAATGAGCAGTTCTTC,CASSLALAGEGNEQFF
medium-sized,TRBV9,TRBD2,TRBJ2-3,TGTGCCAGCAGCGTAGAAGGGGGACTAGCGACGCAGTATTTT,CASSVEGGLATQYF
-,TRBV2,-,TRBJ2-1,TGTGCCAGCAGGTCATCGGGTGAGCAGTTCTTC,CASRSSGEQFF
-,TRBV7-8,-,TRBJ2-1,TGTGCCAGCAGCCAGGTTAGCAATGAGCAGTTCTTC,CASSQVSNEQFF
-,TRBV30,TRBD1,TRBJ1-2,TGTGCCTGGAGCGCCGCGGGACAGGGGGTTTGGTACTATGGCTACACCTTC,CAWSAAGQGVWYYGYTF
-,TRBV18,-,TRBJ2-2,TGTGCCAGCTCACTTACCCCCTTGACGGACACCGGGGAGCTGTTTTTT,CASSLTPLTDTGELFF
-,TRBV5-1,-,TRBJ2-7,TGCGCCAGCAGCTTGGCCGGCCCCGAGAACGAGCAGTACTTC,CASSLAGPENEQYF
-,TRBV5-1,-,TRBJ1-2,TGCGCCAGCAGCAGTACGGGACATACTAACTATGGCTACACCTTC,CASSSTGHTNYGYTF
few,TRBV7-2,TRBD2,TRBJ2-2,TGTGCCAGCAGCCCCCGGACTAGCGGAAACACCGGGGAGCTGTTTTTT,CASSPRTSGNTGELFF
-,TRBV7-9,TRBD1,TRBJ2-3,TGTGCCAGCAGCCTATCACAGGGGCAAAGGGCAGATACGCAGTATTTT,CASSLSQGQRADTQYF
once,TRBV25-1,-,TRBJ2-5,TGTGCCATCCTGGGGTTAGACGAAGAGACCCAGTACTTC,CAILGLDEETQYF